This TCR beta chain was captured in a study of T-cell reconstitution after alpha-beta-depleted transplantation in children. This sample's TCRbeta library carried unique molecular identifier barcodes. TCRdb fed the PCR reads into MiXCR, producing one record per CDR3 protein. The sample has a few hundred thousand distinct CDR3 sequences, about 17% seen once. The V and J ends lost 2 bases and 0 bases, in that order; junction bases with no gene match: 7. Germline CDR1 and CDR2: SGHRS and YFSETQ. CDR3 length equals 18 residues. The chain combines TRBV5-1 with TRBJ2-3; TRBD2 agrees at 12 bases. The input for sequencing was PBMCs from the stem cell graft donor, taken from the stem cell graft. This sequence originates from a human donor who donated a stem cell graft to a child with acute lymphoblastic leukemia. CDR3 nucleotides: TGCGCCAGCAGCTTCGAACTAGCGGGAGGACTAAGCACAGATACGCAGTATTTT. Amino acid sequence: CASSFELAGGLSTDTQYF.